This entry lists 18 T cell receptor beta chains sequenced from one sample in a study of regulatory T cells in long-lasting Graves disease. Sequencing libraries for TCR beta were prepared with iRepertoire HTBI primers and Arm-PCR of CDR3 regions. TCRdb passed the multiplex PCR reads through MiXCR, listing each CDR3 protein once. The data hold fewer than 550,000 distinct CDR3 sequences, with roughly a fifth observed a single time. Noted time point: persistent/refractory GD, antithyroid drugs over 5 years with positive TRAb. Scientists built the TCR library using RNA that was extracted from PBMCs. This specimen consisted of peripheral blood mononuclear cells (PBMCs), obtained when the disease was refractory, from a patient treated with antithyroid drugs. All receptors come from a female donor with Graves disease.

This clonotype was counted only a few times. The chain carries TRBV7-9 and TRBJ1-1; 8 nucleotides match TRBD1. V was pared by 6 bases and J by 1 base, with 10 bases of the junction left unmatched. The germline V gene encodes CDR1 SEHNR and CDR2 FQNEAQ (reference sequence). CDR3 length: 16 amino acids. The CDR3 protein is CASSTDGTGENTEAFF. CDR3 in DNA: TGTGCCAGCAGTACGGATGGGACAGGTGAGAACACTGAAGCTTTCTTT.

At least ten counts were recorded for this clonotype. CDR3 coding DNA: TGTGCCAGCAGTTTATTGAGTAATTCACCCCTCCACTTT. Translation gives CASSLLSNSPLHF. The V call is TRBV28, the J call TRBJ1-6, with D unclear. Between the trimmed V and J ends, which lost 1 base and 6 bases, there was a span of 4 bases. Germline lookup yields CDR1 MDHEN and CDR2 SYDVKM. This CDR3 contains 13 residues.

This clonotype occurred a few times. This chain connects TRBV29-1 to TRBJ2-5; D not certain. The CDR3 sequence is 12 residues long. The germline V and J ends were trimmed by 7 bases and 5 bases, with 14 bases remaining between them. Per the germline V gene, CDR1 is SQVTM and CDR2 is ANQGSEA. The DNA of the CDR3 is TGCAGCGCTCTACCTGCCCAGGAGACCCAGTACTTC. This translates into CSALPAQETQYF.

This clonotype has at least ten counts. This rearrangement joins TRBV20-1 to TRBJ2-5, with 8 bases lining up with TRBD2. The CDR3 covers 15 residues. Germline V CDR1 and CDR2: DFQATT, SNEGSKA (reference sequence). After removal of 6 bases from V and 0 bases from J, the junction contained 9 bases not matched to a gene. CDR3 amino acids: CSAPLAELYQETQYF. CDR3 nucleotides: TGCAGTGCACCACTAGCGGAGTTGTACCAAGAGACCCAGTACTTC.

This clonotype was seen once. The rearrangement joins TRBV7-2 to TRBJ2-2; D unresolved. Per germline, CDR1 SGHTA and CDR2 FQGNSA. This CDR3 region has 15 residues. V dropped 0 bases and J dropped 2 bases, with 7 bases sitting between them. Written as DNA, the CDR3 is TGTGCCAGCAGCTTAGCAGGGTATAACACCGGGGAGCTGTTTTTT. Residues: CASSLAGYNTGELFF.

With respect to this clonotype: A much bigger clone sits one base away, suggesting this may be a read error. This chain connects TRBV4-1 to TRBJ1-2; D is undetermined. The germline V gene has CDR1 MGHRA and CDR2 YSYEKL. The ends were cut back, 8 bases at V and 7 bases at J, with 17 bases in the middle. This CDR3 has 13 amino acids. The CDR3 coding sequence is TGCGCCAGCGGCCCCCGACGTATGGGTGGCTACACCTTC. Translating it yields CASGPRRMGGYTF.

V is TRBV6-5 and J is TRBJ2-7, with 11 bases that match TRBD2. Losses at the gene ends were 4 bases for V and 3 bases for J; bases not matched to a gene: 5. CDR1 MNHEY and CDR2 SVGAGI come from the germline V gene. The CDR3 contains 15 residues. In DNA form, the CDR3 reads TGTGCCAGCAGTTTCTATAGCGGGAGGGTCTACGAGCAGTACTTC. Protein: CASSFYSGRVYEQYF.

The sample holds many counts of this clonotype. The chain combines TRBV20-1 with TRBJ1-1; 9 nucleotides line up with TRBD1. The length of the CDR3 is 15 residues. Germline V CDR1 and CDR2: DFQATT, SNEGSKA (reference sequence). With V trimmed by 1 base and J by 5 bases, 8 bases remained unmatched. For the CDR3, the DNA is TGCAGTGCTAGAGCCCTCGGGACAGGGAGGACTGAAGCTTTCTTT. Translation gives CSARALGTGRTEAFF.

This clonotype has more than one count but fewer than ten. V and J are TRBV20-1 and TRBJ1-4; a possible D gene is TRBD1 (6 bases). Trimming shortened V by 7 bases and J by 1 base, and 10 bases separated the two germline ends. The CDR3 length is 13 residues. CDR1 is DFQATT, CDR2 SNEGSKA, per germline (reference sequence). In nucleotides, the CDR3 is TGCAGTGAGACAGGTTTAACTAATGAAAAACTGTTTTTT. Encoded protein: CSETGLTNEKLFF.

Concerning this clonotype: A much larger clone lies one base from this, so it may be a read error. The chain combines TRBV30 with TRBJ1-4; D gene ambiguous. The CDR3 is made up of 12 amino acids. The germline gives CDR1 GTSNPN, CDR2 SVGIG (reference sequence). In nucleotides, the CDR3 is TGTGCCAGGAGTACCACTCGGGAAAAACTGTTTTTT. Translated: CARSTTREKLFF.

The chain combines TRBV30 with TRBJ2-5, with a possible D match to TRBD1 (6 bases). CDR1 and CDR2 from the germline V gene are GTSNPN and SVGIG (reference sequence). Trimming pared 7 bases from V and 2 bases from J, leaving 14 bases between. The CDR3 is 13 amino acids. The CDR3 sequence is CASDSPLQETQYF. Here the CDR3 DNA reads TGTGCCTCGGACAGCCCCTTACAAGAGACCCAGTACTTC.

A word on this clonotype: Possible read error: a much larger clone is one base away. No conserved phenylalanine or tryptophan ends this CDR3, so it is likely a read error. The chain is built from TRBV12-3 or TRBV12-4 and TRBJ1-1, with 10 bases identical to TRBD1. The CDR3 is 14 residues long. Unmatched junction bases numbered 3, after V lost 6 bases and J lost 2 bases. The CDR3 DNA reads as TGTGCCAGCAGGTCGACAGGGGGCAACACTGAAGCTTTCTCT. Its translation: CASRSTGGNTEAFS.

A word on this clonotype: A junction end diverges from the germline sequence, so it may reflect a read error. V is TRBV30 and J is TRBJ2-7; TRBD2 is a possible D gene (5 bases). This CDR3 contains 11 residues. From germline, CDR1 is GTSNPN and CDR2 SVGIG (reference sequence). The CDR3 bases are TGTGCCGGGAGTTTTGCCTACGAGCAGTACTTC. Translated: CAGSFAYEQYF.

The table lists this clonotype with many counts. The genes are TRBV7-2 and TRBJ2-5; tentatively, D is TRBD2 (5 bases). There are 16 residues in the CDR3. The V end lost 5 bases, the J end lost 1 base, and 17 bases lay between the germline ends. The germline V gene has CDR1 SGHTA and CDR2 FQGNSA. The CDR3 sequence is CASSLKRTPIQETQYF. CDR3 bases: TGTGCCAGCAGCCTAAAGCGGACCCCCATCCAAGAGACCCAGTACTTC. Supplemented by reference TRBV7-2 and TRBJ2-5, the full variable domain reads GAGVSQSPSNKVTEKGKDVELRCDPISGHTALYWYRQSLGQGLEFLIYFQGNSAPDKSGLPSDRFSAERTGGSVSTLTIQRTQQEDSAVYLCASSLKRTPIQETQYFGPGTRLLVL.

V is TRBV6-2 or TRBV6-3 and J is TRBJ1-5, with 7 bases fitting TRBD1. This CDR3 has 15 residues. The trim removed 3 bases at V and 3 bases at J, leaving 5 bases unmatched. The germline V gene encodes CDR1 MNHEY and CDR2 SVGEGT. CDR3 residues: CASSYGGGLNQPQHF. The CDR3, as DNA: TGTGCCAGCAGTTATGGAGGGGGCCTCAATCAGCCCCAGCATTTT.

The rearrangement links TRBV30 to TRBJ1-1; D gene unclear. CDR1 is GTSNPN, CDR2 SVGIG, per germline (reference sequence). The V end was cut by 0 bases, the J end by 6 bases, with 8 bases between. The CDR3 spans 12 residues. The CDR3 region is CAWSVDRSEAFF. The CDR3 nucleotides read TGTGCCTGGAGTGTAGACCGGTCTGAAGCTTTCTTT.

With respect to this clonotype: This may come from a read error, since a much larger clone is one base off. This rearrangement joins TRBV30 to TRBJ1-5; D call uncertain. The CDR3 has 13 amino acids. The germline V and J ends were trimmed by 5 bases and 7 bases, with 15 bases remaining between them. CDR1 GTSNPN and CDR2 SVGIG come from the germline V gene (reference sequence). This chain's CDR3 is CAWAQRARQPQHF. CDR3 nucleotides: TGTGCCTGGGCACAGAGGGCGCGGCAGCCCCAGCATTTT. Drawing the rest from reference TRBV30 and TRBJ1-5, the complete variable domain is SQTIHQWPATLVQPVGSPLSLECTVEGTSNPNLYWYRQAAGRGLQLLFYSVGIGQISSEVPQNLSASRPQDRQFILSSKKLLLSDSGFYLCAWAQRARQPQHFGDGTRLSIL.

The sample holds a few counts of this clonotype. The chain links TRBV6-5 to TRBJ1-5; 9 bases are a match to TRBD1. The CDR3 loop spans 15 amino acids. The V and J ends lost 2 bases and 6 bases, in that order; junction bases with no gene match: 5. Looked up from germline, CDR1 is MNHEY and CDR2 is SVGAGI. CDR3 sequence reads: CASSYGTGSGQPQHF. The CDR3 DNA follows: TGTGCCAGCAGTTACGGGACAGGGAGCGGTCAGCCCCAGCATTTT.